This T cell receptor beta chain was recorded in a study of blood T cell repertoires in COVID-19. Profiling relied on immunoSEQ multiplex PCR, and the TCRdb table lists in-frame clones only, not all of them. The sample shows about 210,000 clones, roughly 78% of them seen only once. Material: peripheral blood. The source is a woman in her thirties or forties with acute or convalescent COVID-19.

This chain's CDR3 is CASSDYSEQYF. The CDR3 DNA sequence: TGTGCCAGCAGTGATTACAGTGAGCAGTACTTC. The chain joins TRBV2 to TRBJ2-7; D call uncertain. CDR1 and CDR2 from the germline V gene are SNHLY and FYNNEI. The V end lost 3 bases, the J end lost 7 bases, and 7 bases lay between the germline ends. The CDR3 loop spans 11 amino acids.